This T cell receptor beta chain was recorded in a study of shared clonotypes between healthy human individuals. Profiled with immunoSEQ multiplex PCR; TCRdb holds only in-frame clones, not every one. The sample lists over a million clones, around three quarters occurring once. V was pared by 5 bases and J by 5 bases, with 5 bases of the junction left unmatched. CDR3 length equals 15 residues. Germline V gene data show CDR1 as SNHLY and CDR2 as FYNNEI. Sequencing was done on a sample of memory CD4+ T cells from PBMCs. Subset noted: CD45RA-negative fraction. This chain links TRBV2 with TRBJ2-5, with 13 positions matching TRBD2. This sequence was found in a man younger than 35 in good health. Some clones in this sample may be carry-over from other donors' samples. The CDR3 reads CASSWTSGSSETQYF. The CDR3 DNA reads TGTGCCAGCAGTTGGACTAGCGGGAGTTCGGAGACCCAGTACTTC.